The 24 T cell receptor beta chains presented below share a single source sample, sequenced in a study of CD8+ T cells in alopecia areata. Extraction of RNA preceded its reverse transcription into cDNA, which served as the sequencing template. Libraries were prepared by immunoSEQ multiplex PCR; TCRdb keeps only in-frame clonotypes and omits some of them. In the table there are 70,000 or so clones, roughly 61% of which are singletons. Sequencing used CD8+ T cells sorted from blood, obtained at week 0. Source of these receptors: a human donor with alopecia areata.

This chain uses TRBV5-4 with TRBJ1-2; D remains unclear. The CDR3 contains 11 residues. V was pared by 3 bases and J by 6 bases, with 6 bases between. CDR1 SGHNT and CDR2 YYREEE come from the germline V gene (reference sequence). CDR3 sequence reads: CASSSWDGYTF. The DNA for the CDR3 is TGTGCCAGCAGCTCTTGGGATGGCTACACCTTC.

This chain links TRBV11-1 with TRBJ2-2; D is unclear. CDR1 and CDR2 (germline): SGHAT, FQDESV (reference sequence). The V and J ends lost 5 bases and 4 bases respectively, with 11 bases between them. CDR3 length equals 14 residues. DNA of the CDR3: TGTGCCAGCAGCCCCGCTGGCGGCACCGGGGAGCTGTTTTTT. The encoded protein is CASSPAGGTGELFF.

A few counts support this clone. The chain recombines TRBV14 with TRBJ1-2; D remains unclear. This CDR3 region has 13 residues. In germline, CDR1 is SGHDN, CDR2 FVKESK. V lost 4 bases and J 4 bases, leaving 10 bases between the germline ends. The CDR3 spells CASSRGHPYGYTF. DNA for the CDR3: TGTGCCAGCAGCCGAGGGCACCCCTATGGCTACACCTTC.

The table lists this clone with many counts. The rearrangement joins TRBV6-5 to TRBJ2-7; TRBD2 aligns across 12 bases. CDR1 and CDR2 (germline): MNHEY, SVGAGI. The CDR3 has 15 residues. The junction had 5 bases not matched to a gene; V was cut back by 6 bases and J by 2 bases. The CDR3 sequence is CASRSTSGGTYEQYF. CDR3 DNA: TGTGCCAGCAGGTCAACTAGCGGGGGGACCTACGAGCAGTACTTC.

CDR3 region: CASSFRTDAYEQYF. The CDR3 DNA reads as TGTGCCAGCAGCTTCCGGACAGACGCGTACGAGCAGTACTTC. The genes are TRBV7-3 and TRBJ2-7; a possible D gene is TRBD1 (6 bases). Between the trimmed V and J ends, which lost 3 bases and 4 bases, there was a span of 13 bases. The CDR3 covers 14 residues. The germline CDR1 and CDR2 sequences are SGHTA and FQGTGA.

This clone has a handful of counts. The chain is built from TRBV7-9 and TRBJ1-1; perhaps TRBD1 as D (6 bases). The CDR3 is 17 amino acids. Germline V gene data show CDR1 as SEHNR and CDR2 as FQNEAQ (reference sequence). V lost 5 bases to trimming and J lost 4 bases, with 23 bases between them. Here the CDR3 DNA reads TGTGCCAGCAGCCTCGGTAGTGCGGGGGGCGAAGGCACTGAAGCTTTCTTT. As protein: CASSLGSAGGEGTEAFF.

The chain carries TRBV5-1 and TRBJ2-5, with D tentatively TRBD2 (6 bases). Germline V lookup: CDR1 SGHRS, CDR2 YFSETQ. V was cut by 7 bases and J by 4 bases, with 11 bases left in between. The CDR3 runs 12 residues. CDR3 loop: CASAGGGETQYF. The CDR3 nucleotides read TGCGCCAGCGCCGGGGGTGGAGAGACCCAGTACTTC.

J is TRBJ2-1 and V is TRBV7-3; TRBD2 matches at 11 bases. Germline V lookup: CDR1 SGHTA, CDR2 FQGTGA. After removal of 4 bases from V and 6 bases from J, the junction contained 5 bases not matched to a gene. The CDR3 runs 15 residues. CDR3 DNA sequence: TGTGCCAGCAGCTACGGGACTAGCGGCATCAATGAGCAGTTCTTC. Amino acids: CASSYGTSGINEQFF.

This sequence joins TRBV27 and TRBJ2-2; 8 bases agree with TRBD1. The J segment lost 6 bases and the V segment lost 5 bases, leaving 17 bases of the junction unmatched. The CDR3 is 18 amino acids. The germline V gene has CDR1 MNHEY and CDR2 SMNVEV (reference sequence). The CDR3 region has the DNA TGTGCCAGCAGTCCCTACCGCCCAGGGGGCGTGGGATCCGGGGAGCTGTTTTTT. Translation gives CASSPYRPGGVGSGELFF.

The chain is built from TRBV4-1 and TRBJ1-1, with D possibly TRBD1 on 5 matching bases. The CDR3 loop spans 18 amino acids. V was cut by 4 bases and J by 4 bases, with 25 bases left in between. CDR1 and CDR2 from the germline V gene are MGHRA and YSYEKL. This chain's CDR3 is CASSPKGHQPAGGTEAFF. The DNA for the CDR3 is TGCGCCAGCAGCCCCAAAGGGCACCAACCTGCCGGGGGCACTGAAGCTTTCTTT.

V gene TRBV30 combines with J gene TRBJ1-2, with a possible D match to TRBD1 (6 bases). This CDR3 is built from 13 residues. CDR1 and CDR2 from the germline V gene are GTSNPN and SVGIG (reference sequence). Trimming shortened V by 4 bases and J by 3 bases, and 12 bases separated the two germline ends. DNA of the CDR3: TGTGCCTGGATCGGGGGCCCCCACTATGGCTACACCTTC. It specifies CAWIGGPHYGYTF.

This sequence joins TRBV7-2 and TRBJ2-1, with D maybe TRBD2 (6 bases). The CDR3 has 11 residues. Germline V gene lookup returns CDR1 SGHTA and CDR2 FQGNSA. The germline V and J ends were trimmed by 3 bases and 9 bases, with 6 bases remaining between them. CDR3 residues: CASSFGGEQFF. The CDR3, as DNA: TGTGCCAGCAGCTTCGGGGGTGAGCAGTTCTTC.

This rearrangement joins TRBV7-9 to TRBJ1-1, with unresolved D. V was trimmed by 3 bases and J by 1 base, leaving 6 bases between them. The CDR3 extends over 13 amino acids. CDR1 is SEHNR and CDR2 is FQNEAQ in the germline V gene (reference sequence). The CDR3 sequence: CASSFSGNTEAFF. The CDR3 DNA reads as TGTGCCAGCAGCTTCTCCGGGAACACTGAAGCTTTCTTT.

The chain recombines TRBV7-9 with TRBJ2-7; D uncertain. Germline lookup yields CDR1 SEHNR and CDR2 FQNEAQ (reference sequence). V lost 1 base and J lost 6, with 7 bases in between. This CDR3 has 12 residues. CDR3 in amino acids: CASSLEWSEQYF. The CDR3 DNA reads TGTGCCAGCAGCTTAGAGTGGAGCGAGCAGTACTTC.

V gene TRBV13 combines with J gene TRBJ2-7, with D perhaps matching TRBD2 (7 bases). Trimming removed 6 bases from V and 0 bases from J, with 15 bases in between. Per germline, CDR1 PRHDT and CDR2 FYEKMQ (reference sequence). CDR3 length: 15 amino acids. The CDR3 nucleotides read TGTGCCAGCAGTATAGGGGGGGACACCTCCTACGAGCAGTACTTC. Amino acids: CASSIGGDTSYEQYF.

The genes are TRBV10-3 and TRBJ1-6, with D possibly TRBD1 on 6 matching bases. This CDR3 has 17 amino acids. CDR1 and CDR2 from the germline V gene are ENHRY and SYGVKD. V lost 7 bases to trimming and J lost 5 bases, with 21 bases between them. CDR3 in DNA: TGTGCCATCAAAGGACAGTCAGTTGGGGCTGATAATTCACCCCTCCACTTT. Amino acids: CAIKGQSVGADNSPLHF.

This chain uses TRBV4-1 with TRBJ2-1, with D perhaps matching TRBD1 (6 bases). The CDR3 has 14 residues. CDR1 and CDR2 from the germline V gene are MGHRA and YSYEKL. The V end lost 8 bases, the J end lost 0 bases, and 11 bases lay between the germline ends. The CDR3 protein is CASGGQSSYNEQFF. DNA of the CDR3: TGCGCCAGCGGGGGCCAGAGCTCCTACAATGAGCAGTTCTTC.

CDR3 sequence reads: CATSRDRGTGEETQYF. The CDR3 coding sequence is TGTGCCACCAGCAGAGATCGGGGGACAGGGGAAGAGACCCAGTACTTC. V gene TRBV15 combines with J gene TRBJ2-5; 10 bases are shared with TRBD1. The V gene's germline CDR1 is LNHNV and CDR2 YYDKDF (reference sequence). V was pared by 0 bases and J by 3 bases, with 4 bases of the junction left unmatched. The CDR3 runs 16 residues.

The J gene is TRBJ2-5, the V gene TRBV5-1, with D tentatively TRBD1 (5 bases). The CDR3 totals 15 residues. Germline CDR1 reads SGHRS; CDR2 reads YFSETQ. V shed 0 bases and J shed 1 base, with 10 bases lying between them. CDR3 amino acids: CASSLVDSFQETQYF. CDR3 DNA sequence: TGCGCCAGCAGCTTGGTAGACAGCTTCCAAGAGACCCAGTACTTC.

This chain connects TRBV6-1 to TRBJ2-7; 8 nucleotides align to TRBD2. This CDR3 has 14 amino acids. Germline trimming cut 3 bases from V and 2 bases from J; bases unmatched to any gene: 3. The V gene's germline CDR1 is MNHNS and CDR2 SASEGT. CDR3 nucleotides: TGTGCCAGCAGTGACAGCGGGAGTGCCTACGAGCAGTACTTC. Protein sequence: CASSDSGSAYEQYF.

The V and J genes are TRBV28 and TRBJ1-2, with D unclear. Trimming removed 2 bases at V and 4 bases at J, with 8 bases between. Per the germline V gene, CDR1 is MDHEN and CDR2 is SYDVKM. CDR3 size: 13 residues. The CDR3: CASSLSNAYGYTF. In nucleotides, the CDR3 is TGTGCCAGCAGTTTAAGTAACGCCTATGGCTACACCTTC.

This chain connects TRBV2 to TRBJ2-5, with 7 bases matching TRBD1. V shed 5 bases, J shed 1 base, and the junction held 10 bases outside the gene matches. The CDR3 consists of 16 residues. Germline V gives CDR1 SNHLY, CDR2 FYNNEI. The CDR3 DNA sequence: TGTGCCAGCAGTTCCGAGACCTGGGACAGCCAAGAGACCCAGTACTTC. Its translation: CASSSETWDSQETQYF.

The CDR3, as DNA: TGCAGCGTTGAAGATCACGGGGACAGGGGTTGGAACACTGAAGCTTTCTTT. Its protein product is CSVEDHGDRGWNTEAFF. V gene TRBV29-1 combines with J gene TRBJ1-1, with 10 bases lining up with TRBD1. After removal of 0 bases from V and 1 base from J, the junction contained 8 bases not matched to a gene. Germline V gene data show CDR1 as SQVTM and CDR2 as ANQGSEA. This CDR3 contains 17 residues.

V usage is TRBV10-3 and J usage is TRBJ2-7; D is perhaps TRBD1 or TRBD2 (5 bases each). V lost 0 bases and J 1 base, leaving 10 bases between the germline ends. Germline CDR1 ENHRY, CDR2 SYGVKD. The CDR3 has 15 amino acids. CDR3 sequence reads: CAISESGDPSYEQYF. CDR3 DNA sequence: TGTGCCATCAGTGAGTCGGGGGATCCTTCCTACGAGCAGTACTTC.